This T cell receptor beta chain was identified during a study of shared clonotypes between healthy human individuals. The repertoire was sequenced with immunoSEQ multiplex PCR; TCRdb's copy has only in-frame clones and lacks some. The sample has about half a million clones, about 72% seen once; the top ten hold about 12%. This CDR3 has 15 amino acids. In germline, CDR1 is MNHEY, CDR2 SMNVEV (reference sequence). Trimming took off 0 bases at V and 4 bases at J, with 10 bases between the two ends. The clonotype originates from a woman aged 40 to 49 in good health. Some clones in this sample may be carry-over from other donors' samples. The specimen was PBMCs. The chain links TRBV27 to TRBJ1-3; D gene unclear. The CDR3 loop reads CASSLSKGYGNTIYF. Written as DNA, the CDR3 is TGTGCCAGCAGTTTATCGAAGGGATACGGAAACACCATATATTTT.